Here is one TCR beta chain with its context. These data are taken from a study of cytomegalovirus exposure and HLA in healthy donors. Germline CDR1 reads MNHEY; CDR2 reads SVGAGI. The CDR3 extends over 13 amino acids. The V end was cut by 3 bases, the J end by 6 bases, with 9 bases between. The PCR contained 60 Vbeta and 13 Jbeta primers. This table comes from immunoSEQ multiplex PCR, and its TCRdb copy is limited to in-frame clones, with some not included. The table lists 150,000 to 200,000 clones. The V gene is TRBV6-5, the J gene TRBJ2-1; the D gene is possibly TRBD1 (5 bases). The TCR was taken from a woman aged 55 to 70 in good health and CMV-seronegative. The sample taken for sequencing was PBMCs. CDR3 nucleotide sequence: TGTGCCAGCAGTTATCAGGGCAGCAATGAGCAGTTCTTC. Protein product: CASSYQGSNEQFF.